This entry lists 8 T cell receptor beta chains sequenced from one sample in a study of graft-versus-host responses after intestinal transplantation. Sequencing was performed with immunoSEQ multiplex PCR; in TCRdb, only in-frame clones are kept and a portion is missing. The table shows roughly 99,000 clones, with roughly 86% occurring only once. No antigen has been identified for these receptors. The sample consisted of unstimulated CD4+ T cells sorted from spleen or lymph node cells, taken before transplant. The source is a human donor who was the organ donor for an intestinal transplant.

DNA of the CDR3: TGTGCCTGGAGTGGATCCCCGGGACAGGCCCGATCTAGCACCATGAACACTGAAGCTTTCTTT. Protein product: CAWSGSPGQARSSTMNTEAFF. This chain joins TRBV30 and TRBJ1-1, with TRBD1 matching over 8 bases. From germline, CDR1 is GTSNPN and CDR2 SVGIG (reference sequence). V trimming: 1 base; J trimming: 0 bases; junction bases outside the gene matches: 22. This CDR3 has 21 amino acids.

This chain joins TRBV6-1 and TRBJ1-1, with TRBD1 matching 9 bases. CDR1 is MNHNS, CDR2 SASEGT, per germline. There are 16 residues in the CDR3. V lost 2 bases to trimming and J lost 3 bases; unmatched junction nucleotides: 7. The CDR3 DNA is TGTGCCAGCAGTGAACCGGGACAGGGCGGGTACACTGAAGCTTTCTTT. This sequence encodes CASSEPGQGGYTEAFF.

This clone was seen a few times. This sequence joins TRBV5-4 and TRBJ1-1, with D hard to call. The germline V and J ends were trimmed by 4 bases and 4 bases, with 11 bases remaining between them. CDR3 length: 13 residues. Germline values: CDR1 SGHNT, CDR2 YYREEE (reference sequence). The CDR3 DNA is TGTGCCAGCAGCCGGTATTTAGCCACTGAAGCTTTCTTT. It specifies CASSRYLATEAFF.

The chain is built from TRBV27 and TRBJ2-1, with D perhaps matching TRBD2 (6 bases). Germline V gene lookup returns CDR1 MNHEY and CDR2 SMNVEV (reference sequence). There are 13 residues in the CDR3. The V and J ends lost 1 base and 12 bases respectively, with 13 bases between them. This chain's CDR3 is CASSLFGRGGQFF. The CDR3 nucleotides read TGTGCCAGCAGTTTATTCGGACGGGGAGGGCAGTTCTTC.

The gene calls are TRBV7-9 and TRBJ1-1; no reliable D call. In germline, CDR1 is SEHNR, CDR2 FQNEAQ (reference sequence). This CDR3 spans 9 amino acids. CDR3 nucleotide sequence: TGTATAGTGAGCACTGAAGCTTTCTTT. As protein: CIVSTEAFF.

This chain uses TRBV11-2 with TRBJ2-7; D might be TRBD1 or TRBD2, each matching 5 bases. CDR1 and CDR2 (germline): SGHAT, FQNNGV. The CDR3 has 14 amino acids. V was pared by 3 bases and J by 2 bases, with 11 bases between. In DNA form, the CDR3 reads TGTGCCAGCAGCTTCCGGGACGGAGCCTACGAGCAGTACTTC. This sequence encodes CASSFRDGAYEQYF.

The chain has TRBV13 and TRBJ1-4; D unresolved. CDR3 length: 13 amino acids. The germline V gene encodes CDR1 PRHDT and CDR2 FYEKMQ (reference sequence). V was shortened by 3 bases and J by 8 bases, with 10 bases between the two germline ends. In DNA form, the CDR3 reads TGTGCCAGCAGCTTCGGGTCGGGGGAAAAACTGTTTTTT. It codes for CASSFGSGEKLFF.

V usage is TRBV30 and J usage is TRBJ2-3; 9 positions agree with TRBD2. Trimming took 1 base from V and 6 from J; bases not matched to a gene: 5. The CDR3 loop spans 14 amino acids. Germline CDR1 is GTSNPN and CDR2 is SVGIG (reference sequence). The CDR3 reads CAWSEAGGSDTQYF. The CDR3 bases are TGTGCCTGGAGTGAAGCGGGAGGATCCGATACGCAGTATTTT. The full variable domain, its missing parts supplied by reference TRBV30 and TRBJ2-3, is SQTIHQWPATLVQPVGSPLSLECTVEGTSNPNLYWYRQAAGRGLQLLFYSVGIGQISSEVPQNLSASRPQDRQFILSSKKLLLSDSGFYLCAWSEAGGSDTQYFGPGTRLTVL.